The clone carrying this T cell receptor beta chain was picked up one time. Antigen specificity is unknown. The CDR3 has 15 residues. Looked up from germline, CDR1 is SGHTA and CDR2 is FQGNSA. With V trimmed by 4 bases and J by 7 bases, 6 bases remained unmatched. The sample belongs to a study of T cell responses to AZD1222 COVID-19 vaccine. Study conclusions and caveats: Possibly, clonal diversity was underestimated; donors were largely white British and included more females. CD4 TCRs covered the whole spike, strongest at regions 160-218 and 743-854.

Sequencing was performed with immunoSEQ multiplex PCR; in TCRdb, only in-frame clones are kept and a portion is missing. This table has approximately 100,000 clones, 92% appearing once. This receptor was identified in an adult in good health. The sequenced sample was peripheral blood, obtained on day 0 of AZD1222 vaccination. The V call is TRBV7-2, the J call TRBJ2-1; 11 bases fit TRBD2. In nucleotides, the CDR3 is TGTGCCAGCAGCTCCGCTACTAGCGGGAGAAATGAGCAGTTCTTC. This encodes CASSSATSGRNEQFF.